The entry that follows covers one TCR beta chain sequence. Antigen: not known. The record originates from a study of OX40 agonist ivuxolimab in advanced cancers. Whole-study results and caveats: On average, CD8+ T cells showed a greater number of expanded clones than CD4+.

Assay: immunoSEQ multiplex PCR; the TCRdb copy retains only in-frame clones and omits some. The sample has just under 65,000 clones; about 81% are singletons. Blood draws occurred at baseline, cycle 4 day 1, and cycle 7 day 1. The clonotype was recovered from an adult with an advanced solid tumor such as melanoma, head and neck, liver or kidney cancer. This sample comprised CD4+ or CD8+ T cells sorted from blood, obtained in a trial of the OX40 agonist ivuxolimab.

CDR3 sequence: CASSPGGGTYGYTF. CDR3 DNA: TGTGCCAGCAGCCCCGGGGGGGGGACCTATGGCTACACCTTC. V usage is TRBV5-6 and J usage is TRBJ1-2, with a possible D match to TRBD1 (5 bases). V was trimmed by 4 bases and J by 4 bases, leaving 14 bases between them. Germline CDR1 reads SGHDT; CDR2 reads YYEEEE. This CDR3 spans 14 amino acids.